Sequencing of this T cell receptor (beta chain) was carried out in a study of regulatory T cells in long-lasting Graves disease. General study findings and limits: Those with persistent disease had in common more public clonotypes (about 3,000) than new patients (approximately 890). Lower TCR diversity was seen in persistent Graves' patients than in newly diagnosed ones. The study found TRBV28, TRBJ1-2 and TRBJ2-5 favored in persistent disease.

In its sample, this clonotype was seen a few times. Its cognate antigen is unknown. Indicated time point: persistent/refractory GD, antithyroid drugs over 5 years with positive TRAb. With RNA extracted from PBMCs as input, the TCR library was made. Assembly of TCR beta libraries relied on iRepertoire HTBI primers together with Arm-PCR of CDR3 regions. TCRdb reprocessed the multiplex PCR reads via MiXCR and lists one record per CDR3 protein. This table has about 660,000 distinct CDR3 sequences, about 32% appearing once. V lost 9 bases, J lost 4 bases, and 15 bases lay in between. There are 14 residues in the CDR3.

This chain connects TRBV12-3 or TRBV12-4 to TRBJ2-2; the D gene is possibly TRBD1 (6 bases). This material consisted of peripheral blood mononuclear cells (PBMCs), taken when the disease was refractory, from a patient treated with antithyroid drugs. The receptor comes from a female donor with Graves disease. DNA of the CDR3: TGTGCCAGTTGTCCCGGGACACTCACCGGGGAGCTGTTTTTT. Its protein product is CASCPGTLTGELFF.